This entry lists 14 T cell receptor beta chains sequenced from one sample in a study of Ad26.COV2.S vaccination and SARS-CoV-2 variants. As to treatment: approximately 18 received Ad26.COV2.S at low or high dose, single or two shots; a few received placebo; per-sample allocation not given. Day 63 after the first vaccine or placebo injection was the time point for sampling. Libraries were prepared by immunoSEQ multiplex PCR; TCRdb keeps only in-frame clonotypes and omits some of them. There are about 350,000 clones in the sample; 88% occur only once, and around 6.4% lies in the top ten. The starting material was peripheral blood, obtained in a trial of Ad26.COV2.S vaccine versus placebo. These receptors came from a person between 18 and 59 years old who received the Ad26.COV2.S COVID-19 vaccine or a placebo.

This chain links TRBV28 with TRBJ1-2; D gene uncertain. Trimming removed 7 bases from V and 3 bases from J, with 9 bases in between. This CDR3 spans 12 amino acids. The germline CDR1 and CDR2 sequences are MDHEN and SYDVKM. The CDR3 sequence is CASTTYDYGYTF. The CDR3 nucleotides are TGTGCCAGCACCACCTACGACTATGGCTACACCTTC.

This clone was seen just once. The J gene is TRBJ1-2, the V gene TRBV5-4; TRBD1 agrees at 8 bases. CDR3 length: 15 residues. In germline, CDR1 is SGHNT, CDR2 YYREEE (reference sequence). J was trimmed by 4 bases and V by 0 bases; bases with no gene match: 5. CDR3 nucleotide sequence: TGTGCCAGCAGCTTGGGCCCGGGACAGGTCTATGGCTACACCTTC. The encoded protein is CASSLGPGQVYGYTF.

CDR3 region: CASSQAGTPTDTQYF. The CDR3 region has the DNA TGCGCCAGCAGCCAGGCCGGGACCCCCACAGATACGCAGTATTTT. The chain uses TRBV4-3 and TRBJ2-3; TRBD1 or TRBD2 may be the D gene (5 bases each). Germline V gene data show CDR1 as LGHNA and CDR2 as YSLEER. V dropped 3 bases and J dropped 2 bases, with 12 bases sitting between them. The CDR3 totals 15 residues.

Only one count was recorded for this clone. The V call is TRBV28, the J call TRBJ2-3; the D gene is possibly TRBD2 (5 bases). Trimming shortened V by 5 bases and J by 4 bases, and 13 bases separated the two germline ends. The CDR3 sequence is 14 residues long. Germline V gene data show CDR1 as MDHEN and CDR2 as SYDVKM. The CDR3 nucleotides read TGTGCCAGCAGTATTCTGGGAGTGGCAGATACGCAGTATTTT. Amino acid sequence: CASSILGVADTQYF.

This rearrangement joins TRBV3-1 (or the pseudogene TRBV3-2) to TRBJ1-1; D possibly corresponds to TRBD1 (5 bases). V lost 1 base to trimming and J lost 8 bases, with 20 bases between them. Germline V gene sequence: CDR1 LGHDT, CDR2 YNNKEL (reference sequence). The length of the CDR3 is 16 residues. The CDR3 reads CASSQVHSRGGAEAFF. The DNA for the CDR3 is TGTGCCAGCAGCCAAGTCCATTCCCGGGGTGGGGCCGAAGCTTTCTTT.

This chain uses TRBV7-2 with TRBJ2-1, with 11 bases lining up with TRBD2. The CDR3 covers 16 residues. Germline lookup yields CDR1 SGHTA and CDR2 FQGNSA. Trimming cost V 5 bases and J 10 bases; bases outside gene matches: 13. CDR3 coding DNA: TGTGCCAGCAGCCTAAGGTTTAGCGGGGGGGCATGGGAGCAGTTCTTC. Its translation: CASSLRFSGGAWEQFF.

The V and J genes are TRBV9 and TRBJ1-1, with D uncertain. Germline V gene data show CDR1 as SGDLS and CDR2 as YYNGEE. Trimming pared 5 bases from V and 6 bases from J, leaving 14 bases between. The CDR3 spans 13 residues. The CDR3 nucleotides read TGTGCCAGCAGTGATGACTTCTCTTCTGAAGCTTTCTTT. Amino acids: CASSDDFSSEAFF.

The rearrangement joins TRBV30 to TRBJ1-2, with TRBD1 identical over 8 bases. The CDR3 contains 13 residues. Germline CDR1 and CDR2: GTSNPN and SVGIG (reference sequence). V lost 0 bases and J lost 8; bases outside the gene matches: 5. The CDR3 reads CAWSVTGDRGYTF. CDR3 nucleotides: TGTGCCTGGAGTGTAACAGGGGACAGGGGCTACACCTTC.

The CDR3 region has the DNA TGTGCCAGCAGCTTATTTAGCGGGGAGTACAATGAGCAGTTCTTC. Protein: CASSLFSGEYNEQFF. This chain links TRBV7-3 with TRBJ2-1, with TRBD2 matching over 8 bases. CDR1 is SGHTA, CDR2 FQGTGA, per germline. The J segment lost 4 bases and the V segment lost 2 bases, leaving 4 bases of the junction unmatched. The CDR3 totals 15 residues.

The genes are TRBV3-1 (or the pseudogene TRBV3-2) and TRBJ2-4; possibly TRBD1 for D (6 bases). CDR3 length equals 18 residues. Between the trimmed V and J ends, which lost 0 bases and 0 bases, there was a span of 15 bases. CDR1 is LGHDT, CDR2 YNNKEL, per germline (reference sequence). The CDR3 spells CASSQEAGQNPAKNIQYF. The CDR3 DNA follows: TGTGCCAGCAGCCAAGAGGCCGGACAGAACCCAGCCAAAAACATTCAGTACTTC.

This chain joins TRBV18 and TRBJ1-4; D call uncertain. The CDR3 sequence is 15 residues long. The V and J ends lost 5 bases and 0 bases respectively, with 10 bases between them. The germline CDR1 and CDR2 sequences are KGHSH and LQKENI. CDR3 protein: CASSSYRSTNEKLFF. Here the CDR3 DNA reads TGTGCCAGCTCATCATACAGATCAACTAATGAAAAACTGTTTTTT.

The V gene is TRBV7-3, the J gene TRBJ2-2; maybe TRBD1 (6 bases). The CDR3 extends over 17 amino acids. CDR1 is SGHTA and CDR2 is FQGTGA in the germline V gene. Deletions cut 1 base from V and 3 bases from J, with 15 bases between. The CDR3 nucleotides are TGTGCCAGCAGCTTAAGATTTGACAGGCTTTACACCGGGGAGCTGTTTTTT. Translating gives CASSLRFDRLYTGELFF.

A note on this clone: The sample holds other DNA sequences that translate to the same CDR3. The chain uses TRBV7-3 and TRBJ2-7; 12 bases agree with TRBD2. V lost 5 bases, J lost 2 bases, and 1 base stayed unmatched. This CDR3 comprises 14 residues. The germline gives CDR1 SGHTA, CDR2 FQGTGA. The CDR3 protein is CASSLAGGTYEQYF. CDR3 nucleotides: TGTGCCAGCAGCCTAGCGGGAGGGACCTACGAGCAGTACTTC.

CDR3 region: CASSIVADSSYEQYF. The CDR3 bases are TGTGCCAGTAGTATCGTGGCGGATAGCTCCTACGAGCAGTACTTC. The chain couples TRBV19 to TRBJ2-7; D gene ambiguous. CDR1 LNHDA and CDR2 SQIVND come from the germline V gene (reference sequence). The V and J ends lost 3 bases and 0 bases respectively, with 12 bases between them. The CDR3 extends over 15 amino acids.